This T cell receptor beta chain was captured by sequencing in a study of T cells in Graves' hyperthyroidism and ophthalmopathy. Looking at the study overall: Peripheral blood specimens were obtained at initial diagnosis, prior to any treatment.

This clonotype was recorded at least ten times. Antigen specificity is unknown. This CDR3 comprises 12 residues. V gave up 7 bases and J gave up 4 bases, with 10 bases separating them. Exclusion followed for patients with uncontrolled infection, other autoimmune disease, pregnancy or lactation. It was 8.5 to 10 ml of fresh peripheral blood that supplied the PBMCs. Study-level findings and limits: Appearing also in blood were most of the thyroid clonotypes expanded above 0.001.

There were TCR beta CDR3 regions amplified from RNA transcripts. HTBI primers were the set used in a first-round RT-PCR of the TCR CDR3. One entry per CDR3 protein, called by TCRdb with MiXCR from the multiplex PCR reads. The sample yields some 500,000 distinct CDR3 sequences, approximately 25% seen once. This chain uses TRBV12-3 or TRBV12-4 with TRBJ1-2, with a weak D call TRBD1 (5 bases). The TCR originated in a woman younger than 45 with Graves' ophthalmopathy. Material for sequencing was blood. DNA of the CDR3: TGTGCCAGCAACTATGACAGCTATGGCTACACCTTC. This gives the protein CASNYDSYGYTF.